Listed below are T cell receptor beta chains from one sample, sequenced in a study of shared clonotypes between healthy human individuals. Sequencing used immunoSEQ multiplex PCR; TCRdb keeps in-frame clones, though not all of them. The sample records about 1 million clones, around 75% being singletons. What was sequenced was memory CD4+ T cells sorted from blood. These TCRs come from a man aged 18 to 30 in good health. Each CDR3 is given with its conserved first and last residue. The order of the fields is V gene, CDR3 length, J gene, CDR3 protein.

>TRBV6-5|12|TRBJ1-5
CASKSGNQPQHF
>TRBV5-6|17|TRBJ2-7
CASSRGDPSTTTTEQYF
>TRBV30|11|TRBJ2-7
CAWSEGVPQYF
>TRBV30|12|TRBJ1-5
CAWRQGNQPQHF
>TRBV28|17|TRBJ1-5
CASSLGQGYHSNQPQHF
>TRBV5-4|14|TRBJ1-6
CASSLRQADSPLHF
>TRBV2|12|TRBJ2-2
CASSDGPGELFF
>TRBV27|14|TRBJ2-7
CASSSLRTGYEQYF
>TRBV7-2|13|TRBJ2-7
CASSSGQGGEENF
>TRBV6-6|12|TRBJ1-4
CASSDRDEKLFF
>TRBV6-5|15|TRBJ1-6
CASSYGERLNSPLHF
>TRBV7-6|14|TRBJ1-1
CASSLDAGPSEAFF
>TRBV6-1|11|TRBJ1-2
CASKENYGYTF
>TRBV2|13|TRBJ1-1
CASSQQVNTEAFF
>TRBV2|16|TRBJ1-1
CASSPTGTDPNTEAFF
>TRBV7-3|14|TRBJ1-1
CASSSGQGETEAFF